Listed here are 4 T cell receptor beta chains from one sample, sequenced in a study of beta chain features in type 1 diabetes. Since all of the isolated RNA was reverse transcribed, expressed TCRB transcripts were what got sequenced. Sequenced by immunoSEQ multiplex PCR; TCRdb stores in-frame clones only, minus some. Of a few hundred thousand clones in the sample, 11% to 15% were seen once. The source material was naive CD4+ T cells from blood. Source of these receptors: a man aged 25-45 years in good health.

This clone has only a few counts. This sample includes further DNA sequences coding for the same CDR3. The J gene is TRBJ2-7, the V gene TRBV2; D gene uncertain. CDR3 length: 11 amino acids. V was clipped by 5 bases and J by 4 bases, with 6 bases between them. Germline lookup yields CDR1 SNHLY and CDR2 FYNNEI. CDR3 sequence (DNA): TGTGCCAGCAGTCCCGGATACGAGCAGTACTTC. Protein sequence: CASSPGYEQYF.

The CDR3 nucleotides are TGCGCCAGCAGCCGACAAGATGGGGCCAAAAACATTCAGTACTTC. It yields the protein CASSRQDGAKNIQYF. The rearrangement joins TRBV4-3 to TRBJ2-4; no clear D gene. CDR3 length: 15 residues. CDR1 LGHNA and CDR2 YSLEER come from the germline V gene. The V end lost 4 bases, the J end lost 1 base, and 11 bases lay between the germline ends.

This clone turned up a few times. The chain has TRBV2 and TRBJ2-4; D unclear. V was trimmed by 7 bases and J by 8 bases, leaving 12 bases between them. Germline CDR1 SNHLY, CDR2 FYNNEI. This CDR3 has 12 residues. CDR3 in DNA: TGTGCCAGCACCATCGTCCCCGACATTCAGTACTTC. It translates to CASTIVPDIQYF.

The chain is built from TRBV7-2 and TRBJ1-1, with 8 nucleotides matching TRBD1. Germline-derived CDR1 and CDR2 are SGHTA and FQGNSA. The CDR3 length is 15 residues. V shed 5 bases, J shed 4 bases, and the junction held 9 bases outside the gene matches. CDR3 nucleotides: TGTGCCAGCAGCGTAAGACAGGGGCCGAGCACTGAAGCTTTCTTT. Amino acids: CASSVRQGPSTEAFF.